The sequence of this TCR beta chain was determined in a study of cytomegalovirus exposure and HLA in healthy donors. Study-level findings and limits: A few CMV-associated chains were confirmed in vitro to be specific for CMV antigens. The study designated over 150 TCR beta chains cytomegalovirus-associated. As immune exposure information, only CMV serostatus was available. Later genetic work tied a missense DCLRE1C variant to beta-chain V and J trimming.

Primers: 60 Vbeta forward and 13 Jbeta reverse. This table comes from immunoSEQ multiplex PCR, and its TCRdb copy is limited to in-frame clones, with some not included. Of some 130,000 clones listed, 70% to 75% are singletons. As regards this clone: Its antigen is not known.

From germline, CDR1 is LGHNA and CDR2 YSLEER. V dropped 1 base and J dropped 2 bases, with 17 bases sitting between them. This CDR3 region has 17 residues. This chain uses TRBV4-3 with TRBJ1-2, with D maybe TRBD1 (5 bases). The source of this sequence is a male donor in good health and CMV-seronegative. The sequenced sample was PBMCs. CDR3 region: CASSQGVTGPSNYGYTF. In DNA, the CDR3 is TGCGCCAGCAGCCAAGGGGTAACAGGCCCCTCAAACTATGGCTACACCTTC.